The 5 T cell receptor beta chains in this list originate from one sample, sequenced in a study of T-cell reconstitution after alpha-beta-depleted transplantation in children. Preparation of the TCRbeta library involved a method that used unique molecular identifiers. TCRdb passed the PCR reads through MiXCR, listing each CDR3 protein once. The sample lists more than 25,000 distinct CDR3 sequences, roughly 6% occurring once. The source was PBMCs, mostly from graft donor cells, collected 180 days after TCRalphabeta/CD19-depleted stem cell transplant. The receptors come from a male patient younger than 18 who had a stem cell transplant for acute myeloid leukemia, so the T cells may come from the graft donor.

This clonotype was recorded at least ten times. V usage is TRBV7-2 and J usage is TRBJ2-3; 7 bases match TRBD2. V shed 8 bases and J 1 base; nucleotides not matched to a gene: 9. CDR1 is SGHTA, CDR2 FQGNSA, per germline. This CDR3 contains 15 residues. DNA for the CDR3: TGTGCCAGCGGTGGGCTAGCGGCCCGCACAGATACGCAGTATTTT. This encodes CASGGLAARTDTQYF.

This clonotype was detected many times. The rearrangement uses TRBV7-8 and TRBJ2-7; possible D gene TRBD2, 7 bases. The germline CDR1 and CDR2 sequences are SGHVS and FQNEAQ. This CDR3 comprises 22 residues. V was clipped by 11 bases and J by 3 bases, with 44 bases between them. This chain's CDR3 is CALRGGTPTPKTCLAGNYEQYF. In DNA form, the CDR3 reads TGTGCCCTCAGAGGGGGGACTCCGACTCCGAAGACTTGTTTAGCGGGCAACTACGAGCAGTACTTC.

This clonotype has at least ten counts. This rearrangement joins TRBV5-1 to TRBJ1-3; 8 bases are shared with TRBD1. This CDR3 spans 17 amino acids. Germline-derived CDR1 and CDR2 are SGHRS and YFSETQ. Trimming cost V 0 bases and J 0 bases; bases outside gene matches: 5. CDR3 DNA sequence: TGCGCCAGCAGCTTGGCTGGACAGGGTTTCTCTGGAAACACCATATATTTT. Translated, it gives CASSLAGQGFSGNTIYF.

Many counts were recorded for this clonotype. The rearrangement links TRBV7-9 to TRBJ2-7; D is unresolved. The V gene's germline CDR1 is SEHNR and CDR2 FQNEAQ (reference sequence). Trimming removed 5 bases from V and 5 bases from J, with 7 bases in between. This CDR3 contains 11 residues. The DNA of the CDR3 is TGTGCCAGCAGCCCCAGCGACGAGCAGTACTTC. Encoded protein: CASSPSDEQYF.

This clonotype was found a few times. The gene calls are TRBV20-1 and TRBJ2-5; D possibly corresponds to TRBD2 (6 bases). Germline values: CDR1 DFQATT, CDR2 SNEGSKA (reference sequence). The CDR3 extends over 16 amino acids. V was pared by 3 bases and J by 2 bases, with 19 bases between. For the CDR3, the DNA is TGCAGTGCTAGTGGGAGGAGCAGGACGGGACAAGAGACCCAGTACTTC. It is translated as CSASGRSRTGQETQYF.